This note documents a single TCR beta chain sequence. No cognate antigen has been identified for it. The input lacks base qualities; no much larger clone sits a single base away. The cohort consisted of hundreds of healthy bone marrow donors. All cohort members were sampled while nominally healthy, although unrecorded immune exposures were likely present. The donor tested CMV seronegative and was one of the 352 seronegative cohort members. Every donor gave a peripheral blood sample, and the peripheral blood mononuclear cells from that sample were used for TCR beta sequencing. The Qiagen DNeasy Blood Extraction Kit was used to extract genomic DNA from the blood cell samples. The data were taken from a study of cytomegalovirus exposure and HLA in healthy donors (TCRdb year 2017). In terms of the full investigation: An earlier analysis of approximately 590 of the donors reported approximately 300 Gb of sequence data and some 120 million unique TCR beta sequences from 190 million or so T cells. An early release that covered some 630 HLA-typed donors contained approximately 290 gigabases of sequencing data and around 80 million unique TCR sequences. The genetic ancestry cluster associated with self-reported Caucasian donors included approximately 85% of the 300 to 450 genotyped donors. The aim of the study was to test whether cataloging public T cell receptors could identify signatures of past pathogen exposure. Using immunosequencing, the study profiled T cell repertoires from about 620 subjects and related those repertoires to cytomegalovirus serostatus. Along with the approximately 700-subject first cohort, a separate validation cohort of over 90 different subjects was used. The study combined high-throughput TCR immunosequencing, statistical association of individual TCRs with disease status, and machine learning to predict cytomegalovirus infection status. In a later analysis, previously published TCR beta repertoires from several hundred donors were re-analyzed and high-resolution HLA genotyping was added so that TCR occurrence patterns could be studied. The later analysis used no new phenotypic data to find candidate immune exposures, relying instead on TCR beta sequences and their occurrence across donors. To decide whether each TCR beta V gene segment behaved as functional or pseudogenic, an earlier analysis of nearly 600 of the donors relied on high-throughput TCR beta sequencing. Donor age, sex, ethnicity and CMV serostatus were collected together with the repertoire data. A later genetic analysis took genome-wide SNP genotypes for about 65% of the 666 donors and used that subset as a discovery cohort. All discovery cohort repertoires had been generated on a single sequencing platform. Both class I and class II loci were covered by HLA typing, at four-digit resolution. The number of typed donors differed by locus: roughly 629-640 for A, B, C, DRB1 and DQB1; approximately 540 for DQA1; around 610 for DPA1; and about 450 for DPB1. Because of strong linkage in the cohort, five DR-DQ haplotypes were treated as single units for association and clustering. Among about 390 genotyped donors of the cohort, an average of roughly 240,000 unique TCR beta nucleotide sequences were sequenced per donor, roughly 18% of them non-productive.

The CDR1 and CDR2 encoded by the germline V gene (reference sequence) are SGHNT and YYREEE. The CDR3 starts with the cysteine, ends with the phenylalanine, and has 13 residues. This entry keeps only the CDR3 DNA: 39 bases, framed from base 1. V loses 1 base, J loses 11 bases, and the germline ends lie 15 bases apart. Library prep was done by the immunoSEQ multiplex PCR assay. For the multiplex PCR, a mixture combining 60 forward primers for TCR Vbeta segments and 13 reverse primers for TCR Jbeta segments was used. A multiplex PCR assay on genomic DNA amplified the CDR3 region of rearranged TCR beta genes. Amplified TCR beta libraries were sequenced as 87-base-pair reads on the Illumina HiSeq System. As for the authors' bioinformatics: A later analysis counted tens of millions of unique TCR beta chains across the 666 repertoires, and 9 million to 14 million of these chains were shared by at least two donors. Raw reads were error-corrected and collapsed into unique sequences by a nearest-neighbor algorithm in which closely related sequences were merged to remove PCR and sequencing errors. V, D and J gene segments were assigned by aligning CDR3 sequences to IMGT reference sequences. For a sequence to be retained, at least a six-nucleotide match to both a V gene segment and a J gene segment was required. Rearrangements were called productive when the CDR3 lacked stop codons and stayed in frame with V and J; all others were non-productive. CDR3 was defined according to IMGT convention as the region running from the second conserved V-encoded cysteine to the conserved J-encoded phenylalanine. In an earlier analysis of roughly 580 of the donors, sequences lacking an unambiguous match to a single V gene segment were excluded. In an earlier analysis of several hundred of the donors, a V segment was called functional when productive rearrangements were above 56.7%, and segregating when the standard deviation between donors exceeded 5%. A statistical classification framework was built for diagnosing cytomegalovirus status from the catalog of TCR beta chain sequences. V and J gene assignment, in a later analysis, came from comparing TCR nucleotide sequences with IMGT/GENE-DB human TR gene sequences. The TCRdist pipeline was used in a later analysis to assign CDR3 sequences and most-parsimonious VDJ recombination scenarios. In a later analysis, each TCR beta chain was defined by its CDR3 amino acid sequence together with its V-gene family, and reads without a unique V-gene family were excluded. As a way to deal with suspected cross-contamination and a sequencing artifact, a later analysis dropped approximately 590 nucleotide sequences that were highly shared and had low generation probability. A later analysis calculated a clonal expansion index for each public chain from normalized within-repertoire ranks of inferred template counts. In a later analysis, generation probabilities were computed with a VDJ recombination model fitted to out-of-frame rearrangements, and the resulting probabilities were checked against IGoR. In a later analysis, TCR-TCR, TCR-HLA and TCR-CMV co-occurrence was scored with hypergeometric tests, and a repertoire-size bias correction was applied to TCR pairs. In a later analysis, false discovery rates were estimated by permuting HLA or CMV assignments 20 times. In a later analysis, co-occurring TCRs were grouped using DBSCAN, and TCRdist sequence similarity was added for clustering within HLA-allele-positive subsets. For co-occurrence clustering, repertoires with fewer than 30,000 or more than 120,000 public chains were excluded, along with several repertoires with anomalous nucleotide sharing. TCRdb provides this immuneACCESS table in a form limited to in-frame rearrangements. Some clones are lacking; in checked studies, under half of them reflect an unresolved V gene, and why the rest are absent is not known. That table is the source of V, J and clone size, and D and trimming were worked out from the DNA. In this sample the table shows 150,000 to 200,000 clones, about 76% of which occur a single time. The biggest ten clones account for about 1.4% of the sample.

Overall results and qualifications from the work: Because counts were too low, around 18 rarely observed V segments, including chromosome 9 orphons, were left out of the earlier analysis of roughly 600 of the donors. The cohort was sequenced for TCR beta chains only, and without alpha or paired-chain data the features that could be detected were limited. Compared with the roughly 700-donor mean, donors in an Asian-associated ancestry cluster had fewer N-insertions in productive TCRs, according to a later genetic analysis. A later genetic analysis associated a missense DCLRE1C variant with V-gene and J-gene trimming of TCR beta chains, and an independent cohort replicated the association. While some public TCRs were present in many individuals, most TCR sequences turned up only very rarely across donors. A cluster of highly shared sequence variants was judged likely to represent a technical artifact of the sequencing pipeline. Cytomegalovirus status was reported to be diagnosed by the classifier with high specificity and sensitivity in both the original and validation cohorts. At a false discovery rate of 0.05, a later analysis linked 16,951 TCR beta sequences to specific HLA alleles. In a later analysis, several top co-occurrence clusters were reported to appear linked to parvovirus B19, influenza, CMV and Epstein-Barr virus. Most CMV-associated TCR beta chains appeared to be HLA-restricted in a later analysis, and the HLA associations seemed to be driven largely by CMV exposure. Because HLA typing was unavailable for some donors at each locus, only the typed subset was used in association tests. The authors suggested that the approach could potentially be generalized to other disease states and immunological phenotypes. When HLA alleles, especially DR and DQ, strongly co-occurred, attributing TCR associations to individual alleles was difficult. In the study, 150 to 200 TCR beta chains were listed as associated with cytomegalovirus. Compared with equally common non-associated chains, HLA-associated TCR beta chains in a later analysis were more clonally expanded and had lower generation probabilities. An earlier analysis of roughly 570 of the donors showed that most TCR beta V segments appeared in productive rearrangements either about 87% or about 30% of the time, which broadly matched IMGT annotations. Roughly uniform sequencing depth across donors was assumed in presence/absence analyses, although this assumption may not hold. Some IMGT-functional V segments, including TRBV6-2 and TRBV6-3, could not be told apart with the 87-base-pair reads, so those segments were excluded. A further reported finding was that TCR beta sequences accurately predicted the HLA-A and HLA-B alleles for most subjects in the first cohort. Correlated functional status among segregating V segments might be attributable to linkage disequilibrium, but an unknown experimental factor could not be ruled out. A later analysis found that TCR association rates varied across HLA loci, with DRB1 alleles showing the most associated TCRs and HLA-C alleles the fewest. The only immune exposure information available for the cohort was CMV serostatus. In vitro tests confirmed that three of the cytomegalovirus-associated TCR beta chains recognize cytomegalovirus antigens.

The TCR comes from a woman in her 50s in good health and CMV-seronegative. The chain couples TRBV5-4 to TRBJ1-1, with no confidently assigned D gene. Sequencing was done on a sample of PBMCs. The nucleotides read TGTGCCAGCAGCTTGTGGCGGGAAGCCACGGCTTTCTTT. It translates as CASSLWREATAFF.